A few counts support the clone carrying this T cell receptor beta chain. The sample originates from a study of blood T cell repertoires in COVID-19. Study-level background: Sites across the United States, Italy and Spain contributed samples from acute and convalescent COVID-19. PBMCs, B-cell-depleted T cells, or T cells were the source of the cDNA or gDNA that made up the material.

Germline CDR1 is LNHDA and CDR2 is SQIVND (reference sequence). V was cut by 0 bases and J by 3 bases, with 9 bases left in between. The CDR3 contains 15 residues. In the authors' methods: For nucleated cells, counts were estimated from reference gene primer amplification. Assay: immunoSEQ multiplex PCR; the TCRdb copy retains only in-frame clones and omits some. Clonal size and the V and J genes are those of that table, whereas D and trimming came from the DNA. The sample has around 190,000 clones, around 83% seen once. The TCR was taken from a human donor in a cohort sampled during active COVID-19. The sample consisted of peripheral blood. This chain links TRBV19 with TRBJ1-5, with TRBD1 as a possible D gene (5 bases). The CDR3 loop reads CASSIERGYNQPQHF. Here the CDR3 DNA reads TGTGCCAGTAGTATAGAAAGGGGCTACAATCAGCCCCAGCATTTT.